The rows below give T cell receptor beta chains drawn from one sample of a study of blood T cell repertoires in COVID-19. Data came from immunoSEQ multiplex PCR; TCRdb stores just in-frame clones and leaves some out. The data show approximately 300,000 clones, with around 88% seen just once and 1% to 1.5% held by the top ten. The specimen was peripheral blood. Receptors were obtained from a woman in her fifties or sixties with acute or convalescent COVID-19. The CDR3 runs from the conserved cysteine through the conserved F or W. Each record gives: V gene, clone size, D gene, J gene, CDR3 protein, CDR3 DNA. A D gene is named only where the DNA matches it firmly. The size entry is marked missing in some rows and otherwise reads once, few, many or a size class.

v_call: TRBV6-4; clone_size: few; d_call: TRBD1; j_call: TRBJ1-5; cdr3_aa: CASSPTGSNQPQHF; cdr3_nt: TGTGCCAGCAGCCCGACAGGGTCCAATCAGCCCCAGCATTTT
v_call: TRBV3-1/TRBV3-2; clone_size: -; d_call: -; j_call: TRBJ2-2; cdr3_aa: CASSQGGTGELFF; cdr3_nt: TGTGCCAGCAGCCAGGGGGGCACCGGGGAGCTGTTTTTT
v_call: TRBV4-2; clone_size: -; d_call: -; j_call: TRBJ1-4; cdr3_aa: CASSQEDAGASDEKLFF; cdr3_nt: TGTGCCAGCAGCCAAGAGGACGCGGGGGCTTCAGATGAAAAACTGTTTTTT
v_call: TRBV5-1; clone_size: -; d_call: TRBD2; j_call: TRBJ2-1; cdr3_aa: CASSLAGSASGSYNEQFF; cdr3_nt: TGCGCCAGCAGCTTGGCCGGGTCGGCTAGCGGTTCCTACAATGAGCAGTTCTTC
v_call: TRBV10-1; clone_size: -; d_call: TRBD1; j_call: TRBJ2-3; cdr3_aa: CASSGGGSDTQYF; cdr3_nt: TGCGCCAGCAGTGGAGGGGGCTCAGATACGCAGTATTTT
v_call: TRBV7-2; clone_size: few; d_call: -; j_call: TRBJ1-5; cdr3_aa: CASSLGQEQPQHF; cdr3_nt: TGTGCCAGCAGCTTAGGGCAAGAACAGCCCCAGCATTTT
v_call: TRBV5-4; clone_size: -; d_call: -; j_call: TRBJ2-2; cdr3_aa: CASSSEQGLSGELFF; cdr3_nt: TGTGCCAGCAGCTCTGAACAGGGTTTGAGCGGGGAGCTGTTTTTT
v_call: TRBV9; clone_size: -; d_call: TRBD2; j_call: TRBJ2-1; cdr3_aa: CASSVVAGESYNEQFF; cdr3_nt: TGTGCCAGCAGCGTAGTAGCGGGAGAGTCTTACAATGAGCAGTTCTTC
v_call: TRBV24-1; clone_size: -; d_call: TRBD2; j_call: TRBJ2-3; cdr3_aa: CATSDLQSGGPTDTQYF; cdr3_nt: TGTGCCACCAGTGATTTGCAGAGCGGGGGGCCCACAGATACGCAGTATTTT
v_call: TRBV14; clone_size: -; d_call: -; j_call: TRBJ1-1; cdr3_aa: CASSLRQDRVTEAFF; cdr3_nt: TGTGCCAGCAGCCTTCGACAGGACAGAGTCACTGAAGCTTTCTTT
v_call: TRBV12-3/TRBV12-4; clone_size: once; d_call: -; j_call: TRBJ2-2; cdr3_aa: CASRALSAGELFF; cdr3_nt: TGTGCCAGCAGAGCTCTAAGCGCCGGGGAGCTGTTTTTT
v_call: TRBV7-9; clone_size: -; d_call: -; j_call: TRBJ1-5; cdr3_aa: CASSASSGPQHF; cdr3_nt: TGTGCCAGCAGCGCGAGTAGCGGGCCCCAGCATTTT
v_call: TRBV27; clone_size: -; d_call: TRBD2; j_call: TRBJ2-1; cdr3_aa: CASSFIAGGFPPGWEQFF; cdr3_nt: TGTGCCAGCAGTTTCATAGCGGGAGGATTCCCGCCCGGATGGGAGCAGTTCTTC
v_call: TRBV28; clone_size: few; d_call: -; j_call: TRBJ1-3; cdr3_aa: CASSLSSGEGNTIYF; cdr3_nt: TGTGCCAGCAGTTTATCATCAGGGGAAGGAAACACCATATATTTT
v_call: TRBV5-1; clone_size: -; d_call: -; j_call: TRBJ2-2; cdr3_aa: CASSSRTNTGELFF; cdr3_nt: TGCGCCAGCAGCTCTAGGACTAACACCGGGGAGCTGTTTTTT
v_call: TRBV5-4; clone_size: -; d_call: -; j_call: TRBJ1-2; cdr3_aa: CASSRGSDGGYTF; cdr3_nt: TGTGCCAGCAGTCGGGGGAGCGATGGTGGCTACACCTTC
v_call: TRBV11-2; clone_size: -; d_call: TRBD2; j_call: TRBJ2-2; cdr3_aa: CASSHVGLDPTGELFF; cdr3_nt: TGTGCCAGCAGCCACGTCGGACTAGATCCCACCGGGGAGCTGTTTTTT
v_call: TRBV30; clone_size: -; d_call: TRBD2; j_call: TRBJ2-1; cdr3_aa: CAWRLAGSYNEQFF; cdr3_nt: TGTGCCTGGAGATTAGCGGGTTCCTACAATGAGCAGTTCTTC
v_call: TRBV19; clone_size: -; d_call: TRBD1; j_call: TRBJ1-2; cdr3_aa: CASSSTGEDGYTF; cdr3_nt: TGTGCCAGTAGTAGCACAGGGGAGGATGGCTACACCTTC
v_call: TRBV7-9; clone_size: -; d_call: -; j_call: TRBJ1-5; cdr3_aa: CASSLVGRDQPQHF; cdr3_nt: TGTGCCAGCAGCTTAGTGGGCAGGGATCAGCCCCAGCATTTT
v_call: TRBV7-2; clone_size: -; d_call: -; j_call: TRBJ1-1; cdr3_aa: CASSLSGGGTEAFF; cdr3_nt: TGTGCCAGCAGCTTGAGTGGGGGAGGGACTGAAGCTTTCTTT
v_call: TRBV3-1/TRBV3-2; clone_size: -; d_call: TRBD1; j_call: TRBJ1-6; cdr3_aa: CASSKQGAGNSPLHF; cdr3_nt: TGTGCCAGCAGTAAACAGGGGGCAGGGAATTCACCCCTCCACTTT
v_call: TRBV11-1; clone_size: -; d_call: -; j_call: TRBJ2-7; cdr3_aa: CASSPLDTTNYEQYF; cdr3_nt: TGTGCCAGCAGCCCCCTCGACACAACCAACTACGAGCAGTACTTC
v_call: TRBV4-1; clone_size: -; d_call: TRBD2; j_call: TRBJ2-1; cdr3_aa: CASSPSGASGGRNNEQFF; cdr3_nt: TGCGCCAGCAGCCCATCGGGGGCTAGCGGGGGACGTAACAATGAGCAGTTCTTC
v_call: TRBV7-9; clone_size: -; d_call: -; j_call: TRBJ1-2; cdr3_aa: CASSSRDYGYTF; cdr3_nt: TGTGCCAGCAGCTCCAGGGACTATGGCTACACCTTC
v_call: TRBV6-5; clone_size: -; d_call: TRBD1; j_call: TRBJ1-2; cdr3_aa: CASSYGQGASYGYTF; cdr3_nt: TGTGCCAGCAGTTACGGGCAGGGGGCGAGCTATGGCTACACCTTC
v_call: TRBV4-1; clone_size: -; d_call: -; j_call: TRBJ1-5; cdr3_aa: CASSQGTGSGNQPQHF; cdr3_nt: TGCGCCAGCAGCCAGGGCACAGGGTCTGGCAATCAGCCCCAGCATTTT
v_call: TRBV9; clone_size: -; d_call: -; j_call: TRBJ1-1; cdr3_aa: CASSVGGRTEAFF; cdr3_nt: TGTGCCAGCAGCGTAGGAGGGAGGACTGAAGCTTTCTTT